These 19 T cell receptor beta chains were all obtained from the same sample, sequenced in a study of Graves' ophthalmopathy and Graves' hyperthyroidism. The study amplified TCR beta CDR3 regions using RNA transcripts. RT-PCR was first run with HTBI primers, then multiplex PCR in a second round. MiXCR was run by TCRdb on the multiplex PCR reads, yielding one entry per CDR3 protein. The sample carries hundreds of thousands of distinct CDR3 sequences, approximately 21% recorded once. Sample: peripheral blood. The receptors here all came from a woman between 18 and 30 years old with stable Graves' hyperthyroidism.

This clonotype was seen at least ten times. This chain connects TRBV20-1 to TRBJ2-7; D unresolved. Trimming stripped 6 bases from V and 6 bases from J, with 12 bases between. Germline V gene data show CDR1 as DFQATT and CDR2 as SNEGSKA (reference sequence). The CDR3 has 11 amino acids. This chain's CDR3 is CSAAPELEQYF. CDR3 DNA: TGCAGTGCAGCCCCCGAACTCGAGCAGTACTTC.

The sample holds a few counts of this clonotype. V gene TRBV12-3 or TRBV12-4 combines with J gene TRBJ2-2; TRBD2 might be the D (6 bases). This CDR3 spans 16 amino acids. Trimming removed 6 bases from V and 1 base from J, with 15 bases in between. The CDR3: CASRNGLAVNTGELFF. In nucleotides, the CDR3 is TGTGCCAGCAGAAACGGATTAGCGGTGAACACCGGGGAGCTGTTTTTT.

The J gene is TRBJ1-1, the V gene TRBV12-3 or TRBV12-4; D is unresolved. The CDR3 has 16 residues. V lost 1 base to trimming and J lost 3 bases, with 15 bases between them. CDR3 amino acids: CASSLGGSSRYTEAFF. The CDR3 region has the DNA TGTGCCAGCAGTTTAGGGGGTTCTTCCAGGTACACTGAAGCTTTCTTT.

In this sample, this clonotype turned up many times. The chain employs TRBV6-2 or TRBV6-3 and TRBJ2-2; no clear D. The length of the CDR3 is 11 residues. Germline CDR1 is MNHEY and CDR2 is SVGEGT. With 5 bases removed from V and 11 bases from J, the gap between germline ends came to 9 bases. The CDR3 DNA reads TGTGCCAGCAGTGCAATCGGCGAGCTGTTTTTT. The encoded protein is CASSAIGELFF.

Remarks on this clonotype: Compared with germline, one end of the junction differs, possibly owing to a read error. The chain carries TRBV12-3 or TRBV12-4 and TRBJ1-2, with 7 bases matching TRBD1. The CDR3 extends over 18 amino acids. CDR3 sequence (DNA): TGTGCCAGCTTCCTCGGGGAAGGGGGCATACTGCGAAACTATGGCTACGCCTTC. This codes for CASFLGEGGILRNYGYAF.

V usage is TRBV28 and J usage is TRBJ1-2; 11 nucleotides agree with TRBD1. In germline, CDR1 is MDHEN, CDR2 SYDVKM. V was pared by 10 bases and J by 4 bases, with 5 bases of the junction left unmatched. The CDR3 contains 13 residues. CDR3 nucleotide sequence: TGTGCCACCCGGACAGGGGGCAGCTATGGCTACACCTTC. Amino acid sequence: CATRTGGSYGYTF.

To note about this clonotype: A junction boundary mismatches the germline segment, possibly from a read error. The chain couples TRBV11-1 to TRBJ2-4, with TRBD2 matching 14 bases. CDR3 length: 18 amino acids. Looked up from germline, CDR1 is SGHAT and CDR2 is FQDESV (reference sequence). This chain's CDR3 is CASSLGLAGEGSKNIKYF. CDR3 bases: TGTGCCAGCAGCTTGGGACTAGCGGGAGAGGGATCCAAAAACATTAAGTACTTC. The whole variable domain, remainder taken from reference TRBV11-1 and TRBJ2-4, is EAEVAQSPRYKITEKSQAVAFWCDPISGHATLYWYRQILGQGPELLVQFQDESVVDDSQLPKDRFSAERLKGVDSTLKIQPAELGDSAMYLCASSLGLAGEGSKNIKYFGAGTRLSVL.

This clonotype showed up many times. The chain combines TRBV15 with TRBJ1-3, with D perhaps TRBD1 (6 bases). Germline V gene sequence: CDR1 LNHNV, CDR2 YYDKDF (reference sequence). The CDR3 contains 18 residues. The V gene lost 0 bases and the J gene lost 5 bases, with 20 bases spanning the gap. The CDR3 nucleotides are TGTGCCACCAGCAGAGATGGGGGCGAGAGGGTGGATCGAAACACCATATATTTT. Protein sequence: CATSRDGGERVDRNTIYF.

Ten or more counts support this clonotype. The chain carries TRBV12-3 or TRBV12-4 and TRBJ1-2; D is perhaps TRBD1 (6 bases). Trimming removed 9 bases from V and 8 bases from J, with 13 bases in between. The CDR3 is 11 residues long. Here the CDR3 DNA reads TGTGCCAGTTACCGCGGGGGCGGCTACACCTTC. This encodes CASYRGGGYTF.

This clonotype was found many times. The gene calls are TRBV20-1 and TRBJ2-7, with D unclear. V lost 2 bases to trimming and J lost 3 bases, with 8 bases between them. Germline V gives CDR1 DFQATT, CDR2 SNEGSKA (reference sequence). CDR3 length: 12 amino acids. The CDR3 spells CSARNGDYEQYF. Written as DNA, the CDR3 is TGCAGTGCTAGAAATGGTGACTACGAGCAGTACTTC.

This clonotype was seen many times. This sequence joins TRBV13 and TRBJ2-7; D unclear. Per germline, CDR1 PRHDT and CDR2 FYEKMQ (reference sequence). V dropped 4 bases and J dropped 0 bases, with 16 bases sitting between them. The CDR3 is 16 amino acids. CDR3 region: CASSYRNSGSSYEQYF. The DNA of the CDR3 is TGTGCCAGCAGCTACCGAAACTCGGGTTCCTCCTACGAGCAGTACTTC.

The table lists this clonotype with many counts. V is TRBV11-2 and J is TRBJ2-5, with D maybe TRBD2 (6 bases). CDR3 length equals 17 residues. Germline assignment: CDR1 SGHAT and CDR2 FQNNGV. V lost 5 bases to trimming and J lost 2 bases, with 21 bases between them. The CDR3, as DNA: TGTGCCAGCAGCGAAGCACGGGGGAGTTGGGAACAAGAGACCCAGTACTTC. It translates to CASSEARGSWEQETQYF.

The chain is built from TRBV6-1 and TRBJ2-1, with D possibly matching TRBD1 (5 bases). Between the trimmed V and J ends, which lost 3 bases and 4 bases, there was a span of 7 bases. CDR1 MNHNS and CDR2 SASEGT come from the germline V gene. The CDR3 has 13 residues. Written as DNA, the CDR3 is TGTGCCAGCAGTGAGACAGAGTACAATGAGCAGTTCTTC. This gives the protein CASSETEYNEQFF.

This sequence joins TRBV12-3 or TRBV12-4 and TRBJ1-6; possibly TRBD1 for D (5 bases). V dropped 6 bases and J dropped 5 bases, with 14 bases sitting between them. The CDR3 length is 15 residues. The CDR3 spells CASRGAGTDNSPLHF. The CDR3 DNA follows: TGTGCCAGCAGGGGAGCCGGGACGGATAATTCACCCCTCCACTTT.

The sample holds many counts of this clonotype. This chain joins TRBV6-2 or TRBV6-3 and TRBJ2-4, with 10 bases identical to TRBD2. The CDR3 runs to 19 residues. Germline values: CDR1 MNHEY, CDR2 SVGEGT. After removal of 0 bases from V and 3 bases from J, the junction contained 11 bases not matched to a gene. The CDR3: CASSYSRLAGDRIKNIQYF. The CDR3 coding sequence is TGTGCCAGCAGTTACTCCCGGCTAGCGGGAGATCGGATCAAAAACATTCAGTACTTC.

This clonotype was counted ten times or more. This chain joins TRBV9 and TRBJ1-2; tentatively, D is TRBD1 (6 bases). V was shortened by 6 bases and J by 5 bases, with 8 bases between the two germline ends. CDR1 is SGDLS and CDR2 is YYNGEE in the germline V gene. This CDR3 contains 11 residues. The CDR3 loop reads CASTGEYGYTF. The CDR3 DNA follows: TGTGCCAGCACAGGGGAGTATGGCTACACCTTC.

This clonotype was found many times. This chain links TRBV2 with TRBJ1-5; D call uncertain. The V gene lost 5 bases and the J gene lost 4 bases, with 21 bases spanning the gap. The germline gives CDR1 SNHLY, CDR2 FYNNEI. The CDR3 has 17 residues. For the CDR3, the DNA is TGTGCCAGCAGTTATTGGGAGGAAGGTCCGGTAAATCAGCCCCAGCATTTT. It translates to CASSYWEEGPVNQPQHF. Full variable domain (remainder filled in from reference TRBV2 and TRBJ1-5): EPEVTQTPSHQVTQMGQEVILRCVPISNHLYFYWYRQILGQKVEFLVSFYNNEISEKSEIFDDQFSVERPDGSNFTLKIRSTKLEDSAMYFCASSYWEEGPVNQPQHFGDGTRLSIL.

This clonotype was recorded a few times. The chain has TRBV28 and TRBJ2-3; TRBD2 matches 8 bases. This CDR3 is built from 15 residues. Per the germline V gene, CDR1 is MDHEN and CDR2 is SYDVKM. J gave up 4 bases and V 4 bases, and 7 bases lay outside the gene matches. The CDR3 loop reads CASSSQRESADTQYF. CDR3 in DNA: TGTGCCAGCAGTTCCCAGCGGGAGAGTGCAGATACGCAGTATTTT.

This clonotype showed up many times. This sequence joins TRBV6-5 and TRBJ2-2; TRBD1 might be the D (6 bases). The CDR3 is 17 residues long. Germline CDR1 reads MNHEY; CDR2 reads SVGAGI. The V end was cut by 0 bases, the J end by 3 bases, with 14 bases between. CDR3 nucleotides: TGTGCCAGCAGTTACTCGGCCTTACAGGGATACACCGGGGAGCTGTTTTTT. Translated, it gives CASSYSALQGYTGELFF.